Sequencing of this T cell receptor beta chain was carried out in a study of PD-1 blockade in classical Hodgkin lymphoma. This clone has a single count. The antigen remains unidentified. Each patient experienced a relapse that followed autologous stem cell transplantation, and brentuximab vedotin exposure varied. Classifying best responses yielded complete response, partial response or progressive disease. The repertoire was sequenced with immunoSEQ multiplex PCR; TCRdb's copy has only in-frame clones and lacks some. This table has roughly 12,000 clones, around 84% appearing once. Findings of the study overall: Possibly reflecting disease activity or prior therapy, repertoire differences have causes that remain undefined. Compared with baseline, CD4+ but not CD8+ TCR diversity had risen significantly by C4D1.

The CDR3 totals 13 residues. Germline V CDR1 and CDR2: SQVTM, ANQGSEA. Trimming cost V 5 bases and J 5 bases, with 10 bases left between them. The gene calls are TRBV29-1 and TRBJ1-6; unclear D gene. This clonotype was sampled from a human donor with classical Hodgkin lymphoma. The sequenced sample was peripheral blood mononuclear cells (PBMCs), obtained at baseline. CDR3 sequence: CSVRALDNSPLHF. The CDR3, as DNA: TGCAGCGTTCGGGCCCTCGATAATTCACCCCTCCACTTT.